The text below deals with one T cell receptor beta chain. This clone appeared once. Its antigen specificity is not known. Per-nucleotide qualities are absent, and no much larger clonotype sits a single base away. V is clipped by 2 bases and J by 3 bases, and the sequence between their germline boundaries is 12 bases long. The germline V gene encodes CDR1 SGHAT and CDR2 FQNNGV. The CDR3 runs 15 residues from the cysteine to the phenylalanine. The sequence is cut down to CDR3 DNA, 45 bases in frame from base 1. TCRbeta CDR3 regions were amplified from genomic DNA using the immunoSEQ Assay, a bias-controlled multiplex PCR. Processing in the source paper ran as follows. The number of nucleated cells in each sample was estimated by amplification of reference gene primers within the assay. To quantify the absolute abundance of each unique TCRbeta CDR3 rearrangement, sequence reads were collapsed and filtered. Productive Simpson clonality was computed per sample as the square root of Simpson's diversity index over productive rearrangements. TCRdb took over this immuneACCESS table, retaining in-frame rearrangements with V and J assigned. Such tables are incomplete; in checked studies, under half of the missing clones stem from an unresolved V gene, and the remainder is unexplained. Clone size and V and J calls were adopted from that table, with D and trimming inferred from the DNA. The sample profile shows 150,000 or so clones; around 80% of them were found once. In total, the top ten clones hold around 6.7% of the sample.

These data originate in a study of blood T cell repertoires in COVID-19 (TCRdb year 2020). A note on the overall study: Collaborator samples came from the United States, Italy and Spain and covered acute and convalescent phases of COVID-19. The material from the prospective study consisted of cDNA or gDNA derived from T cells, B-cell-depleted T cells, or PBMCs. The dataset comprised deeply sampled blood TCRbeta repertoires from subjects exposed to, actively infected with, or recovered from COVID-19. The repertoires were released in a freely available public database intended as a resource for research on the immune response to SARS-CoV-2. The samples were drawn from two sources: the first 160 participants of the ongoing ImmuneRACE study, and 1,000 to 1,500 subjects contributed by 6 global collaborators. Sample metadata almost always included a de-identified subject ID, COVID-19 status, age in years and sex. Where HLA class I and class II types were available, the types were taken from metadata supplied by the sample provider, not from assay-based typing.

Overall study results and their limits: How much clinical and demographic metadata was included differed by source and by participant, and the metadata was provided uncurated.

Whole blood was collected in K2EDTA tubes by collaborating institutions according to the institutions' own protocols. For TCRbeta analysis, collaborators shipped samples in one of three forms: frozen whole blood, isolated PBMCs, or DNA extracted from either of those sample types. The specimen was peripheral blood. This clonotype was obtained from a woman in her forties or fifties in a cohort sampled during active or convalescent COVID-19. The chain is encoded by TRBV11-2 joined to TRBJ2-3, and possibly TRBD2, on 7 matching bases. The CDR3 in this case is CASSLLAGATDTQYF. The bases read TGTGCCAGCAGCTTATTGGCGGGGGCAACAGATACGCAGTATTTT.